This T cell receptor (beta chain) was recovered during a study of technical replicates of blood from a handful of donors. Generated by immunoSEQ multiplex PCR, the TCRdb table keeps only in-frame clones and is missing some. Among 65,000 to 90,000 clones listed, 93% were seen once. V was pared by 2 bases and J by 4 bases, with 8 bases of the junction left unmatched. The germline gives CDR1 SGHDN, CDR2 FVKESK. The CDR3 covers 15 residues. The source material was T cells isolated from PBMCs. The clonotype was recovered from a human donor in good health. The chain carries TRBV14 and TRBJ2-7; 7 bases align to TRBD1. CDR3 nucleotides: TGTGCCAGCAGCCAAACGACAGGGTTTGTGTACGAGCAGTACTTC. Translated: CASSQTTGFVYEQYF.